This paragraph covers one T cell receptor beta chain sequence. Antigen: not known. This sample is drawn from a study of T cell responses to AZD1222 COVID-19 vaccine. Study observations and caveats: Once two AZD1222 doses were given, Spike-specific TCR breadth and depth went up. Clonal diversity was possibly underestimated, and white British individuals and females predominated among donors. The study found vaccine-associated CD4 TCRs spanning spike, dominant at 160-218 and 743-854.

Germline CDR1 LGHDT, CDR2 YNNKEL (reference sequence). V dropped 5 bases and J dropped 9; count of bases not matched to a gene: 6. The CDR3 totals 14 residues. Here immunoSEQ multiplex PCR was the method, and the copy in TCRdb shows in-frame clones only, minus some. The profile shows about 160,000 clones, around 90% of them singletons. V and J are TRBV3-1 (or the pseudogene TRBV3-2) and TRBJ1-6, with 8 positions matching TRBD1. The source was peripheral blood, collected 28 days after the second AZD1222 dose. This clonotype was sampled from an adult who received the AZD1222 COVID-19 vaccine. The DNA of the CDR3 is TGTGCCAGCAGCAGAGGACAGGGAAGTTCACCCCTCCACTTT. Protein sequence: CASSRGQGSSPLHF.